The 32 T cell receptor beta chains below were found in one sample sequenced in a study of T cell responses to AZD1222 COVID-19 vaccine. Generated by immunoSEQ multiplex PCR, the TCRdb table keeps only in-frame clones and is missing some. The sample records some 130,000 clones, 90% being singletons. The starting material was peripheral blood, obtained on day 0 of AZD1222 vaccination. The receptors were sampled from an adult in good health.

The CDR3 reads CASSLDREAAGYTF. CDR3 DNA: TGTGCCAGCAGCTTGGACAGGGAGGCGGCTGGCTACACCTTC. The chain has TRBV7-3 and TRBJ1-2; 8 bases map to TRBD1. The CDR3 extends over 14 amino acids. The J segment lost 7 bases and the V segment lost 3 bases, leaving 7 bases of the junction unmatched. The germline V gene has CDR1 SGHTA and CDR2 FQGTGA.

The CDR3 nucleotides read TGTGCCACCAGTGACGGGCAACCTGGAAACACCATATATTTT. This gives the protein CATSDGQPGNTIYF. The J gene is TRBJ1-3, the V gene TRBV24-1; D not certain. Germline-derived CDR1 and CDR2 are KGHDR and SFDVKD. This CDR3 is built from 14 residues. V shed 4 bases and J shed 2 bases, with 8 bases lying between them.

V is TRBV3-1 (or the pseudogene TRBV3-2) and J is TRBJ2-6; D call uncertain. V lost 0 bases and J 9 bases, leaving 9 bases between the germline ends. CDR3 size: 14 residues. Germline V CDR1 and CDR2: LGHDT, YNNKEL (reference sequence). The CDR3 region has the DNA TGTGCCAGCAGCCAAGACCTTACGCTCAACGTCCTGACTTTC. Translation: CASSQDLTLNVLTF.

This clone was picked up one time. The chain links TRBV7-9 to TRBJ1-2; D remains ambiguous. Deletions cut 2 bases from V and 5 bases from J, with 15 bases between. The CDR3 contains 15 residues. Germline V gives CDR1 SEHNR, CDR2 FQNEAQ (reference sequence). The CDR3 nucleotides read TGTGCCAGCAGCTTATCCCTCCTGGGAACGTATGGCTACACCTTC. This gives the protein CASSLSLLGTYGYTF.

The gene calls are TRBV11-2 and TRBJ2-5; weak D call: TRBD2 (6 bases). CDR1 is SGHAT and CDR2 is FQNNGV in the germline V gene. CDR3 length equals 12 residues. V lost 7 bases, J lost 4 bases, and 10 bases lay in between. The CDR3 is CASNPGGETQYF. CDR3 in DNA: TGTGCCAGCAACCCCGGGGGAGAGACCCAGTACTTC.

This clone was detected only once. The chain couples TRBV27 to TRBJ1-4; the D is unclear. The ends were cut back, 6 bases at V and 2 bases at J, with 13 bases in the middle. Germline V gene data show CDR1 as MNHEY and CDR2 as SMNVEV (reference sequence). The length of the CDR3 is 15 residues. CDR3 bases: TGTGCCAGCAGCGCTGGAAGGGCCACTAATGAAAAACTGTTTTTT. It translates to CASSAGRATNEKLFF.

This chain links TRBV4-2 with TRBJ1-5, with unresolved D. Germline V CDR1 and CDR2: LGHNA, YNFKEQ. V was shortened by 0 bases and J by 0 bases, with 9 bases between the two germline ends. CDR3 size: 16 residues. The CDR3 bases are TGTGCCAGCAGCCAAGATGGCGGGTATAGCAATCAGCCCCAGCATTTT. Protein: CASSQDGGYSNQPQHF.

The CDR3 here is CASTLGQGQAAFF. The CDR3 bases are TGTGCCAGCACCCTGGGACAGGGGCAGGCAGCTTTCTTT. The chain couples TRBV6-5 to TRBJ1-1, with TRBD1 matching over 10 bases. Germline V gene sequence: CDR1 MNHEY, CDR2 SVGAGI. V was pared by 7 bases and J by 10 bases, with 9 bases of the junction left unmatched. This CDR3 has 13 residues.

J is TRBJ1-6 and V is TRBV6-2 or TRBV6-3; possibly TRBD1 for D (5 bases). Between the trimmed V and J ends, which lost 6 bases and 9 bases, there was a span of 24 bases. CDR3 size: 17 residues. CDR1 and CDR2 from the germline V gene are MNHEY and SVGEGT. The CDR3 protein is CASSDSTLRASGSPLHF. CDR3 coding DNA: TGTGCCAGCAGCGACAGCACCCTCAGGGCATCAGGTTCACCCCTCCACTTT.

The chain is built from TRBV7-2 and TRBJ2-1; 7 nucleotides agree with TRBD1. In germline, CDR1 is SGHTA, CDR2 FQGNSA. Losses at the gene ends were 2 bases for V and 4 bases for J; bases not matched to a gene: 11. The CDR3 covers 17 residues. Written as DNA, the CDR3 is TGTGCCAGCAGCTTACTCGGGTGGCAGGGGGTTTACAATGAGCAGTTCTTC. Residues: CASSLLGWQGVYNEQFF.

The rearrangement links TRBV5-8 to TRBJ2-7, with D possibly being TRBD1 (6 bases). V was cut by 1 base and J by 4 bases, with 12 bases left in between. Germline V gives CDR1 SGHTS, CDR2 YDEGEE. This CDR3 comprises 14 residues. DNA for the CDR3: TGTGCCAGCAGCTTGACCCAGGGGACGTACGAGCAGTACTTC. Its translation: CASSLTQGTYEQYF.

This clone was counted a single time. The chain employs TRBV18 and TRBJ2-7; D is possibly TRBD1 or TRBD2 (5 bases each). Trimming removed 4 bases at V and 6 bases at J, with 13 bases between. The germline CDR1 and CDR2 sequences are KGHSH and LQKENI. This CDR3 spans 13 amino acids. CDR3 residues: CASSLPGRGEQYF. The CDR3 nucleotides read TGTGCCAGCTCACTGCCGGGACGTGGCGAGCAGTACTTC.

The chain has TRBV6-6 and TRBJ2-1, with TRBD1 matching over 7 bases. The CDR3 covers 12 residues. Germline V CDR1 and CDR2: MNHNY, SVGAGI (reference sequence). The junction had 4 bases not matched to a gene; V was cut back by 5 bases and J by 9 bases. CDR3 coding DNA: TGTGCCAGCAGTGACAGGGCAGTTGAGCAGTTCTTC. This codes for CASSDRAVEQFF.

V gene TRBV30 combines with J gene TRBJ2-3; D may be TRBD1 (5 bases). V gave up 2 bases and J gave up 4 bases, with 7 bases separating them. The V gene's germline CDR1 is GTSNPN and CDR2 SVGIG (reference sequence). The CDR3 is 12 residues long. This CDR3 reads CAWSTGADTQYF. The CDR3 nucleotides are TGTGCCTGGAGTACAGGCGCAGATACGCAGTATTTT.

The chain joins TRBV9 to TRBJ1-2; possible D gene TRBD1, 6 bases. The CDR3 sequence is 15 residues long. V was shortened by 4 bases and J by 2 bases, with 15 bases between the two germline ends. Germline V CDR1 and CDR2: SGDLS, YYNGEE. In nucleotides, the CDR3 is TGTGCCAGCAGCCCCCGGATGGACAGCAACTATGGCTACACCTTC. Protein sequence: CASSPRMDSNYGYTF.

This clone has only a few counts. The CDR3 loop reads CASSLQGRRTDTQYF. CDR3 bases: TGTGCCAGCAGCTTACAGGGTAGGCGCACAGATACGCAGTATTTT. The V and J genes are TRBV5-4 and TRBJ2-3; TRBD1 might be the D (6 bases). Deletions cut 2 bases from V and 1 base from J, with 11 bases between. CDR1 is SGHNT and CDR2 is YYREEE in the germline V gene (reference sequence). This CDR3 has 15 residues.

CDR3 bases: TGTGCCAGCTCAATAGGCTCCTACGAGCAGTACTTC. This gives the protein CASSIGSYEQYF. This chain joins TRBV18 and TRBJ2-7; D is unresolved. Trimming took off 5 bases at V and 0 bases at J, with 5 bases between the two ends. CDR1 and CDR2 from the germline V gene are KGHSH and LQKENI. The CDR3 totals 12 residues.

The table lists this clone with a few counts. The chain carries TRBV19 and TRBJ1-1, with D uncertain. The CDR3 covers 15 residues. V was clipped by 3 bases and J by 1 base, with 12 bases between them. CDR1 is LNHDA and CDR2 is SQIVND in the germline V gene (reference sequence). As DNA, the CDR3 is TGTGCCAGTAGTATTAGGACGGAGCCGAACACTGAAGCTTTCTTT. Amino acids: CASSIRTEPNTEAFF.

This chain uses TRBV6-2 or TRBV6-3 with TRBJ1-1; D is unclear. CDR1 MNHEY and CDR2 SVGEGT come from the germline V gene. The ends were cut back, 5 bases at V and 5 bases at J, with 9 bases in the middle. The CDR3 totals 12 residues. CDR3 amino acids: CASSPLGTEAFF. CDR3 coding DNA: TGTGCCAGCAGTCCCCTAGGAACTGAAGCTTTCTTT.

The rearrangement joins TRBV5-5 to TRBJ2-2; 9 bases line up with TRBD1. V dropped 0 bases and J dropped 7; count of bases not matched to a gene: 4. This CDR3 comprises 15 residues. Germline V gene sequence: CDR1 SGHKS, CDR2 YYEKEE (reference sequence). The DNA of the CDR3 is TGTGCCAGCAGCTTGGCACAGGGGGCGAGCGGGGAGCTGTTTTTT. This codes for CASSLAQGASGELFF.

The V call is TRBV28, the J call TRBJ1-1; D call uncertain. Trimming took off 6 bases at V and 1 base at J, with 12 bases between the two ends. Per the germline V gene, CDR1 is MDHEN and CDR2 is SYDVKM. The CDR3 loop spans 14 amino acids. The CDR3 spells CASSFKGGNTEAFF. The CDR3 nucleotides are TGTGCCAGCAGCTTCAAGGGTGGGAACACTGAAGCTTTCTTT.

The chain couples TRBV19 to TRBJ1-2, with D unresolved. CDR1 and CDR2 (germline): LNHDA, SQIVND (reference sequence). Trimming left V 5 bases short and J 7 bases short, with 8 bases between. This CDR3 region has 11 residues. CDR3 coding DNA: TGTGCCAGTAGTCCCGGGCCTGGCTACACCTTC. Translation: CASSPGPGYTF.

The chain couples TRBV4-3 to TRBJ1-4, with 7 positions matching TRBD1. The CDR3 length is 16 residues. V lost 6 bases to trimming and J lost 0 bases; unmatched junction nucleotides: 7. CDR1 and CDR2 (germline): LGHNA, YSLEER. The CDR3 sequence: CASRRDRAATNEKLFF. The DNA for the CDR3 is TGCGCCAGCAGGCGGGACAGAGCTGCAACTAATGAAAAACTGTTTTTT.

The chain uses TRBV30 and TRBJ1-2, with no clear D. Per the germline V gene, CDR1 is GTSNPN and CDR2 is SVGIG (reference sequence). The CDR3 length is 13 residues. Trimming shortened V by 2 bases and J by 4 bases, and 11 bases separated the two germline ends. CDR3 in amino acids: CAWSPDGSYGYTF. The CDR3 DNA follows: TGTGCCTGGAGTCCAGACGGATCCTATGGCTACACCTTC.

The J gene is TRBJ2-2, the V gene TRBV7-2; maybe TRBD1 (6 bases). Trimming left V 3 bases short and J 5 bases short, with 25 bases between. Germline assignment: CDR1 SGHTA and CDR2 FQGNSA. CDR3 length: 19 residues. The CDR3 region is CASSFFGFPGEGLTGELFF. Written as DNA, the CDR3 is TGTGCCAGCAGCTTTTTTGGGTTCCCAGGGGAAGGGTTGACCGGGGAGCTGTTTTTT.

The V gene is TRBV29-1, the J gene TRBJ1-4; a weak D match, TRBD1 (5 bases). CDR3 length equals 15 residues. The V end lost 0 bases, the J end lost 7 bases, and 15 bases lay between the germline ends. The germline gives CDR1 SQVTM, CDR2 ANQGSEA. CDR3 region: CSVEEGDFYTEKLFF. In DNA form, the CDR3 reads TGCAGCGTTGAAGAGGGGGACTTTTATACTGAAAAACTGTTTTTT.

The chain couples TRBV15 to TRBJ1-1; the D is unclear. Germline V gene lookup returns CDR1 LNHNV and CDR2 YYDKDF (reference sequence). The CDR3 has 14 amino acids. V was cut by 0 bases and J by 2 bases, with 7 bases left in between. CDR3: CATSRDLINTEAFF. The CDR3, as DNA: TGTGCCACCAGCAGAGATCTAATAAACACTGAAGCTTTCTTT.

The gene calls are TRBV19 and TRBJ1-6, with D possibly TRBD1 on 6 matching bases. Germline V gene sequence: CDR1 LNHDA, CDR2 SQIVND (reference sequence). The CDR3 contains 14 residues. V lost 7 bases and J lost 10, with 17 bases in between. This chain's CDR3 is CASTSGGGRSPLHF. The CDR3 DNA reads as TGTGCCAGTACCTCAGGAGGGGGACGATCACCCCTCCACTTT.

The chain couples TRBV5-6 to TRBJ2-2; 9 nucleotides agree with TRBD2. With V trimmed by 2 bases and J by 5 bases, 7 bases remained unmatched. CDR3 size: 16 residues. Germline lookup yields CDR1 SGHDT and CDR2 YYEEEE. This CDR3 reads CASSFAAGGRTGELFF. CDR3 nucleotides: TGTGCCAGCAGCTTTGCTGCGGGGGGGCGGACCGGGGAGCTGTTTTTT.

The chain couples TRBV6-5 to TRBJ1-1; tentatively, D is TRBD1 (6 bases). V was cut by 6 bases and J by 4 bases, with 12 bases left in between. Per germline, CDR1 MNHEY and CDR2 SVGAGI. The CDR3 has 13 residues. The chain's CDR3 is CASRRGVGTEAFF. The CDR3 DNA follows: TGTGCCAGCAGGAGGGGGGTGGGCACTGAAGCTTTCTTT.

V is TRBV29-1 and J is TRBJ1-2, with no clear D. Germline CDR1 reads SQVTM; CDR2 reads ANQGSEA. V was trimmed by 7 bases and J by 3 bases, leaving 9 bases between them. The CDR3 contains 11 residues. CDR3 in DNA: TGCAGCGGTCAGAGGGACTATGGCTACACCTTC. It translates to CSGQRDYGYTF.

On this clone: The junction does not match germline at one end; this may be a read error. The chain recombines TRBV4-2 with TRBJ1-3; D may be TRBD1 (6 bases). CDR1 and CDR2 (germline): LGHNA, YNFKEQ. The CDR3 is 12 residues long. This CDR3 reads CASSQVFIRGTF. The CDR3 DNA follows: TGTGCCAGCAGCCAAGTCTTTATTAGGGGGACTTTT.